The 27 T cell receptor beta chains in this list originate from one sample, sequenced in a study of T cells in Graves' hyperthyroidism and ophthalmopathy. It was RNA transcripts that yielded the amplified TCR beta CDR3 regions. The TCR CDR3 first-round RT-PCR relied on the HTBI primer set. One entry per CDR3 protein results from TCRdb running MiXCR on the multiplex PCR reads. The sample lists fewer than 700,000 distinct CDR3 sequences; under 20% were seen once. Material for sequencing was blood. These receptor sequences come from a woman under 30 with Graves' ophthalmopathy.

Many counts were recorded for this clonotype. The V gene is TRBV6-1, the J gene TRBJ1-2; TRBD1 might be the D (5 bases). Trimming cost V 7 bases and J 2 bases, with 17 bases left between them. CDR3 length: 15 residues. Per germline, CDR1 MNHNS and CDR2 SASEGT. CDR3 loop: CASKSGAGLNYGYTF. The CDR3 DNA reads TGTGCCAGCAAGAGCGGTGCAGGGCTAAACTATGGCTACACCTTC.

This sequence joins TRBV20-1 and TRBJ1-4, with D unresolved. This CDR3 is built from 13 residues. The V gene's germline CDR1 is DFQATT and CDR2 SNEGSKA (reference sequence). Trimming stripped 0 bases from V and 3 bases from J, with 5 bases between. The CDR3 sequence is CSAREDPNEKLFF. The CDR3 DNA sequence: TGCAGTGCTAGAGAAGACCCTAATGAAAAACTGTTTTTT.

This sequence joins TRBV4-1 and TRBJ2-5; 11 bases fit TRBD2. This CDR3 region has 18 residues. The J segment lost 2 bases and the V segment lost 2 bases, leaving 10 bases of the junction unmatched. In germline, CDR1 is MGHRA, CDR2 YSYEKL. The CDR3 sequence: CASSQTTPGLADQETQYF. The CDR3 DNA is TGCGCCAGCAGCCAAACAACCCCGGGACTAGCGGATCAAGAGACCCAGTACTTC.

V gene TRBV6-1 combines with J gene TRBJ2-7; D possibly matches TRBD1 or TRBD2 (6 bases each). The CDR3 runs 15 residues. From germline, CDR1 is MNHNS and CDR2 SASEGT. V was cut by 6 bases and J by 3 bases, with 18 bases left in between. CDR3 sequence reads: CASSGGTNSNYEQYF. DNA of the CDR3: TGTGCCAGCAGCGGGGGCACCAACTCAAACTACGAGCAGTACTTC.

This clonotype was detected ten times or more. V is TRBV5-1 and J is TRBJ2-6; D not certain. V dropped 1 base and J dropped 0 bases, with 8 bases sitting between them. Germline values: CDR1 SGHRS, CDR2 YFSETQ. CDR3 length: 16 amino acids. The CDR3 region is CASSLIGVSGANVLTF. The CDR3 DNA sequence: TGCGCCAGCAGCTTGATTGGAGTCTCTGGGGCCAACGTCCTGACTTTC.

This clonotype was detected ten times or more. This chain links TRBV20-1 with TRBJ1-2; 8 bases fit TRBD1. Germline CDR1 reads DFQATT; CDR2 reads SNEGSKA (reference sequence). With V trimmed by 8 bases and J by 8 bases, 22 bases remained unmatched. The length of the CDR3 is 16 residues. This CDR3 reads CSTRIIGQGGGMGYTF. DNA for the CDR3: TGCAGTACACGGATCATCGGACAGGGCGGAGGGATGGGCTACACCTTC.

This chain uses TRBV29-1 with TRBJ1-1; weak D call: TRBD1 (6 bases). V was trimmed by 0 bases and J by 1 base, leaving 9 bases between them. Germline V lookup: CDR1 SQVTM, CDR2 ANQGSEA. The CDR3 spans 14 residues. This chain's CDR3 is CSVEESGANTEAFF. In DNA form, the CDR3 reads TGCAGCGTTGAAGAATCGGGGGCGAACACTGAAGCTTTCTTT.

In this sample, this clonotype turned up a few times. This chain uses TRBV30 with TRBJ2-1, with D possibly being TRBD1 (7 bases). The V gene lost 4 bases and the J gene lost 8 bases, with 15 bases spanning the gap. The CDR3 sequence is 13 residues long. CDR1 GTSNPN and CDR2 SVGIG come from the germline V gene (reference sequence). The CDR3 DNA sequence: TGTGCCTGGATTCTGACAGGGAGGTATGAGCAGTTCTTC. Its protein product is CAWILTGRYEQFF.

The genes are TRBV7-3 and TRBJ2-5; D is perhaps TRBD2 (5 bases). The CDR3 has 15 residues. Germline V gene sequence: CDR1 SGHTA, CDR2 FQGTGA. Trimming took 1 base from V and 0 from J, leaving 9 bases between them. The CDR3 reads CASSLRPGYQETQYF. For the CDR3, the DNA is TGTGCCAGCAGCTTAAGACCGGGGTACCAAGAGACCCAGTACTTC.

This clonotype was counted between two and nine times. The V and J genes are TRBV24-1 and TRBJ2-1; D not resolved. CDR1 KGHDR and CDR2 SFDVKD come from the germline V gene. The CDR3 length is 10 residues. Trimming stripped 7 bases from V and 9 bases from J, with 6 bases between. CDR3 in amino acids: CATRFGEQFF. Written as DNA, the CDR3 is TGTGCCACCAGGTTCGGTGAGCAGTTCTTC.

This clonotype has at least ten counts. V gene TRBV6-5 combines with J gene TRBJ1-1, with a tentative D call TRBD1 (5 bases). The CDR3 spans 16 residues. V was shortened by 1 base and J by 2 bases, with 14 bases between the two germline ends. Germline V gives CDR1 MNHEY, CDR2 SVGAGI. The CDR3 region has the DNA TGTGCCAGCAGTTACTGGATCGTGGGGGGTAACACTGAAGCTTTCTTT. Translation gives CASSYWIVGGNTEAFF.

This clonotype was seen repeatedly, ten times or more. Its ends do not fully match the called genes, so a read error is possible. This CDR3 is CASSLGEQYF. The CDR3 nucleotides are TGCGCCAGCAGCTTGGGCGAGCAGTACTTC. This chain connects TRBV11-2 to TRBJ2-7; D is ambiguous. Germline-derived CDR1 and CDR2 are SGHAT and FQNNGV. The CDR3 loop spans 10 amino acids.

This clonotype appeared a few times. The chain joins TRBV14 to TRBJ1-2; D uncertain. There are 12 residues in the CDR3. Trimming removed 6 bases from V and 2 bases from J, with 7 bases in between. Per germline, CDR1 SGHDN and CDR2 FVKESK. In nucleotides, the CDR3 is TGTGCCAGCAGTCGTGCAAACTATGGCTACACCTTC. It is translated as CASSRANYGYTF.

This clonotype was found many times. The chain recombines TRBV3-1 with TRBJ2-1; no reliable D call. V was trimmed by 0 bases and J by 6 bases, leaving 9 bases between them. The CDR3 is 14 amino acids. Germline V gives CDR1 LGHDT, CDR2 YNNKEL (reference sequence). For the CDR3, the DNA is TGTGCCAGCAGCCAAGATCTTCGTGGCAATGAGCAGTTCTTC. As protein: CASSQDLRGNEQFF.

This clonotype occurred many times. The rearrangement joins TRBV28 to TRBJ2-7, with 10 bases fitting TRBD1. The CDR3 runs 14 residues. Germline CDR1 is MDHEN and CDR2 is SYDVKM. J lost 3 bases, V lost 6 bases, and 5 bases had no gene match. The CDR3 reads CASRKDRGVYEQYF. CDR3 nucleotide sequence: TGTGCCAGCAGAAAGGACAGGGGGGTCTACGAGCAGTACTTC.

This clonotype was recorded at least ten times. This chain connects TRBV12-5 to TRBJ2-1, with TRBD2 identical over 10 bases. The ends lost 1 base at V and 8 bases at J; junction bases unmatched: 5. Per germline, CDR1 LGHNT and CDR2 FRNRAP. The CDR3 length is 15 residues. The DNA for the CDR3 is TGTGCTAGTGGTTTGGGGACTAGCGGAGAGGATGAGCAGTTCTTC. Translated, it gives CASGLGTSGEDEQFF.

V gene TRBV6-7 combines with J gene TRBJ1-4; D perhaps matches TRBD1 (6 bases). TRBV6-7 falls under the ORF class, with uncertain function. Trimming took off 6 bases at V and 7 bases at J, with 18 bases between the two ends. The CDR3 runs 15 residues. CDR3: CASSQGNRAAEKLFF. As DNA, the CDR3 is TGTGCCAGCAGCCAGGGAAACAGGGCGGCTGAAAAACTGTTTTTT.

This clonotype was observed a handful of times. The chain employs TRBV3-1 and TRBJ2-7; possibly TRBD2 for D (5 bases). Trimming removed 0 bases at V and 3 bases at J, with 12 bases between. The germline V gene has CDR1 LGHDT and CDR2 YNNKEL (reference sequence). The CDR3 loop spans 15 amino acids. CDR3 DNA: TGTGCCAGCAGCCAAGATGTGTTTGGGAGCTACGAGCAGTACTTC. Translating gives CASSQDVFGSYEQYF.

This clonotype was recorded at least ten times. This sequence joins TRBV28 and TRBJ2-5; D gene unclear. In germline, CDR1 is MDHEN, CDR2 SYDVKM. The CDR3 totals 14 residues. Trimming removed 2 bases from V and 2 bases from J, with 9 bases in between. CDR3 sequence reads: CASSLRPRQETQYF. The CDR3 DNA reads TGTGCCAGCAGTTTAAGGCCCAGGCAAGAGACCCAGTACTTC.

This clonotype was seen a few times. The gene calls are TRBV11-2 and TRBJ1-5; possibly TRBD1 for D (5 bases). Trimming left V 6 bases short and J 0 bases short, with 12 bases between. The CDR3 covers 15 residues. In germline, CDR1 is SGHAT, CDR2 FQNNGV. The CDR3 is CASRLTGDSNQPQHF. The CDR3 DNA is TGTGCCAGCAGGCTAACAGGTGATAGCAATCAGCCCCAGCATTTT.

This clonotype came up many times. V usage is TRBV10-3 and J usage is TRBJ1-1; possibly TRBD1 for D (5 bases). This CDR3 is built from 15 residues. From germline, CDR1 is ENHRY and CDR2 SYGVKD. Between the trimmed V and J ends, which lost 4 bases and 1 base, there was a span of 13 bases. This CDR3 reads CAISASRTGNTEAFF. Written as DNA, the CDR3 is TGTGCCATCAGTGCCTCTAGAACAGGGAACACTGAAGCTTTCTTT.

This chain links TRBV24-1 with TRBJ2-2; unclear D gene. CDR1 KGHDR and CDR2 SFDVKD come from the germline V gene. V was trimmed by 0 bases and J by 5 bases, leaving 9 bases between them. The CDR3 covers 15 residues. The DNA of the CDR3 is TGTGCCACCAGTGATTTGGCCCATGGGACCGGGGAGCTGTTTTTT. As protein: CATSDLAHGTGELFF.

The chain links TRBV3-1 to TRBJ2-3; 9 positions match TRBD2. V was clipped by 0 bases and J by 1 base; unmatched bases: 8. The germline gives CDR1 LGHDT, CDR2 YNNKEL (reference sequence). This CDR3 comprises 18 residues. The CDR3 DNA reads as TGTGCCAGCAGCCAAGATCCTCCGGGACTAGCTGGCACAGATACGCAGTATTTT. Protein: CASSQDPPGLAGTDTQYF.

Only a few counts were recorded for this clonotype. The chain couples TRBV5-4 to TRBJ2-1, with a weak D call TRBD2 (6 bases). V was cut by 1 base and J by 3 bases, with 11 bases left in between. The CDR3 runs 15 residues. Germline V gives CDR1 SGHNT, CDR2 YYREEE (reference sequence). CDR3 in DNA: TGTGCCAGCAGCTTGTACGGGGGAAACTACAATGAGCAGTTCTTC. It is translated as CASSLYGGNYNEQFF.

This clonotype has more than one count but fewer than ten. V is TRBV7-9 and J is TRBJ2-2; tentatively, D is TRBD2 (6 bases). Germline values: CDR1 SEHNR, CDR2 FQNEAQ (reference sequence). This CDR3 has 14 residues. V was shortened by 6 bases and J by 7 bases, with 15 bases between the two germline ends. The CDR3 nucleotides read TGTGCCAGCAGATCAACTAGCAGAGGCGGGGAGCTGTTTTTT. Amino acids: CASRSTSRGGELFF.

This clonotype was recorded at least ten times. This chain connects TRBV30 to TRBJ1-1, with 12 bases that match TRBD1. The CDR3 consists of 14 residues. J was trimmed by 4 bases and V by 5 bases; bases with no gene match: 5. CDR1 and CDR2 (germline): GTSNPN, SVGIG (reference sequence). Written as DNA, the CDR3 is TGTGCCTGGGGGACAGGGGGCTTGAGCACTGAAGCTTTCTTT. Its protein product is CAWGTGGLSTEAFF.

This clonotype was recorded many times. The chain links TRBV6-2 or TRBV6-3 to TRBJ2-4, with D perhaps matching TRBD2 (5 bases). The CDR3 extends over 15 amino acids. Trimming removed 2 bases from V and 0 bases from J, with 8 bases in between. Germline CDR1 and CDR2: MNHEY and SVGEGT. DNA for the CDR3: TGTGCCAGCAGTTACGTGGGAGTAGCCAAAAACATTCAGTACTTC. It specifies CASSYVGVAKNIQYF.